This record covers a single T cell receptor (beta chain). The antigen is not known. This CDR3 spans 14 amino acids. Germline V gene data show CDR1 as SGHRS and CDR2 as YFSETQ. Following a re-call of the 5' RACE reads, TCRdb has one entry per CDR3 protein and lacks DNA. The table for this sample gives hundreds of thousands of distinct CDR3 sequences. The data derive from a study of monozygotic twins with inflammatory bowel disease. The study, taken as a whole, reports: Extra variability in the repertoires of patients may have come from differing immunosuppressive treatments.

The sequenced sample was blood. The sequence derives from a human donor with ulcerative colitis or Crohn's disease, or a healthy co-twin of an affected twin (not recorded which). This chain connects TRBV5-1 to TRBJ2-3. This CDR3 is CASSVEGSTDTQYF.